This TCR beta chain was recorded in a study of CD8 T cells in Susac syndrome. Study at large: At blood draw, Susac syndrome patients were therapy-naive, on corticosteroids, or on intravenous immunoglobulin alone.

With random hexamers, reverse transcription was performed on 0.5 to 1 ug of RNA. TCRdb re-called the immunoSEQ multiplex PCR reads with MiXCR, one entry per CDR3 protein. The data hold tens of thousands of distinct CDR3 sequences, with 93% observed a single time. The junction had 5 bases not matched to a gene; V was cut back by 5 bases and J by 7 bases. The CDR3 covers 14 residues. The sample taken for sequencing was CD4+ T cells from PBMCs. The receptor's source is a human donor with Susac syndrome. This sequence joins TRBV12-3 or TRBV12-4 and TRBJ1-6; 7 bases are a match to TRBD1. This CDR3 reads CASSMGQWNSPLHF. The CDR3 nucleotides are TGTGCCAGCAGTATGGGACAGTGGAATTCACCCCTCCACTTT.